This T cell receptor (beta chain) was captured in a study of chemoradiotherapy in HPV16-positive cancers. Study-level information: Candidate HPV-specific T-cell clones and common TCR motifs came from functional assays in a couple of HPV16-positive patients.

Findings of the study overall: HPV-responsive T-cell expansion during chemoradiotherapy was linked to improved recurrence-free survival in HPV16-positive patients. During treatment, candidate HPV-specific clones and E7-related motifs expanded in tumor.

V was cut by 6 bases and J by 5 bases, with 10 bases left in between. Germline V gene data show CDR1 as DFQATT and CDR2 as SNEGSKA (reference sequence). The CDR3 runs to 11 residues. A note on this clone: The antigen is unknown.

Samples were taken several times over chemoradiotherapy. The repertoire was sequenced with immunoSEQ multiplex PCR; TCRdb's copy has only in-frame clones and lacks some. The sample has 13,000 to 15,000 clones, around 88% seen once. The V gene is TRBV20-1, the J gene TRBJ2-5; D assignment may be TRBD1 or TRBD2 (5 bases each). The receptor was isolated from a human donor with HPV-associated anogenital cancer. The specimen was blood, collected from a patient who underwent chemoradiotherapy. CDR3 in amino acids: CSAPGHETQYF. The CDR3 nucleotides are TGCAGTGCCCCGGGGCACGAGACCCAGTACTTC.